These 18 T cell receptor beta chains originate from one sample sequenced in a study of blood T cell repertoires in COVID-19. Sequenced by immunoSEQ multiplex PCR; TCRdb stores in-frame clones only, minus some. The sample carries roughly 280,000 clones, approximately 86% recorded once. Specimen: peripheral blood. The receptors derive from a man aged 25 to 45 with active or convalescent COVID-19.

This clone was picked up one time. V gene TRBV6-5 combines with J gene TRBJ1-1, with unresolved D. Trimming removed 5 bases at V and 4 bases at J, with 11 bases between. The CDR3 contains 13 residues. CDR1 is MNHEY, CDR2 SVGAGI, per germline. CDR3 amino acids: CASSLSIGTEAFF. The CDR3 DNA reads as TGTGCCAGCAGTCTAAGCATTGGCACTGAAGCTTTCTTT.

J is TRBJ2-4 and V is TRBV10-2; possible D gene TRBD2, 6 bases. Per germline, CDR1 WSHSY and CDR2 SAAADI. This CDR3 is 14 amino acids long. V lost 6 bases and J lost 5, with 14 bases in between. CDR3 in amino acids: CASRAPRRENIQYF. CDR3 nucleotides: TGCGCCAGCAGGGCCCCGCGGAGGGAAAACATTCAGTACTTC.

This clone was recorded a few times. The chain uses TRBV4-2 and TRBJ2-3, with 7 bases matching TRBD2. The CDR3 extends over 16 amino acids. Trimming removed 2 bases from V and 4 bases from J; junction bases left unmatched: 9. The germline CDR1 and CDR2 sequences are LGHNA and YNFKEQ. CDR3: CASSQPGGLEADTQYF. As DNA, the CDR3 is TGTGCCAGCAGCCAACCGGGGGGTCTAGAGGCAGATACGCAGTATTTT.

The CDR3 loop is CASSIGQGRVVSNSPLHF. The CDR3 DNA reads TGTGCCAGTAGTATCGGACAGGGGCGCGTTGTATCTAATTCACCCCTCCACTTT. This chain uses TRBV19 with TRBJ1-6; 9 bases map to TRBD1. Germline values: CDR1 LNHDA, CDR2 SQIVND (reference sequence). The CDR3 is 18 residues long. The J segment lost 6 bases and the V segment lost 3 bases, leaving 12 bases of the junction unmatched. Using reference TRBV19 and TRBJ1-6 for the parts outside the CDR3, the full variable domain is DGGITQSPKYLFRKEGQNVTLSCEQNLNHDAMYWYRQDPGQGLRLIYYSQIVNDFQKGDIAEGYSVSREKKESFPLTVTSAQKNPTAFYLCASSIGQGRVVSNSPLHFGNGTRLTVT.

This chain joins TRBV2 and TRBJ1-1; D uncertain. This CDR3 comprises 15 residues. Germline V gives CDR1 SNHLY, CDR2 FYNNEI. V gave up 4 bases and J gave up 0 bases, with 12 bases separating them. The CDR3 here is CASSAGVGMNTEAFF. CDR3 bases: TGTGCCAGCAGTGCCGGGGTTGGAATGAACACTGAAGCTTTCTTT.

V gene TRBV6-5 combines with J gene TRBJ2-1, with 9 nucleotides matching TRBD1. This CDR3 has 15 amino acids. J gave up 4 bases and V 5 bases, and 6 bases lay outside the gene matches. CDR1 is MNHEY, CDR2 SVGAGI, per germline. The CDR3 region is CASSRTGDKYNEQFF. CDR3 bases: TGTGCCAGCAGTAGGACAGGGGACAAATACAATGAGCAGTTCTTC.

The genes are TRBV11-2 and TRBJ1-6; no reliable D call. The CDR3 spans 15 residues. The V and J ends lost 5 bases and 1 base respectively, with 9 bases between them. Germline loops: CDR1 SGHAT, CDR2 FQNNGV. CDR3 region: CASSGGGSYNSPLHF. CDR3 nucleotides: TGTGCCAGCAGCGGTGGCGGTTCCTATAATTCACCCCTCCACTTT.

The chain employs TRBV27 and TRBJ2-6, with 8 bases that match TRBD1. The CDR3 sequence is 17 residues long. Unmatched junction bases numbered 4, after V lost 1 base and J lost 2 bases. From germline, CDR1 is MNHEY and CDR2 SMNVEV (reference sequence). In DNA form, the CDR3 reads TGTGCCAGCAGTTTATTTTCGGACAGGGCTGGGGCCAACGTCCTGACTTTC. It yields the protein CASSLFSDRAGANVLTF.

V usage is TRBV12-3 or TRBV12-4 and J usage is TRBJ1-2, with D unclear. The V end was cut by 6 bases, the J end by 11 bases, with 13 bases between. This CDR3 contains 11 residues. The CDR3 DNA is TGTGCCAGCAGCACAGACCAGGAATACACCTTC. It translates to CASSTDQEYTF.

V usage is TRBV2 and J usage is TRBJ2-1; D remains unclear. The CDR3 totals 15 residues. V was clipped by 5 bases and J by 9 bases, with 20 bases between them. Germline assignment: CDR1 SNHLY and CDR2 FYNNEI. CDR3 sequence: CASSSNFALLPEQFF. In nucleotides, the CDR3 is TGTGCCAGCAGTTCAAACTTTGCTCTCCTACCTGAGCAGTTCTTC.

The genes are TRBV12-3 or TRBV12-4 and TRBJ1-1; unclear D gene. CDR3 length: 13 amino acids. V dropped 3 bases and J dropped 4 bases, with 9 bases sitting between them. The DNA of the CDR3 is TGTGCCAGCAGTTTCACCGCAGGCACTGAAGCTTTCTTT. Amino acid sequence: CASSFTAGTEAFF.

The chain carries TRBV3-1 (or the pseudogene TRBV3-2) and TRBJ2-7, with TRBD1 as a possible D gene (6 bases). The V end lost 0 bases, the J end lost 4 bases, and 16 bases lay between the germline ends. CDR3 length equals 16 residues. Germline CDR1 reads LGHDT; CDR2 reads YNNKEL (reference sequence). CDR3 in amino acids: CASSQESRGFPYEQYF. DNA for the CDR3: TGTGCCAGCAGCCAAGAATCCAGGGGCTTCCCGTACGAGCAGTACTTC.

The genes are TRBV4-2 and TRBJ2-7; 12 positions match TRBD2. CDR1 is LGHNA and CDR2 is YNFKEQ in the germline V gene. This CDR3 is built from 17 residues. Trimming cost V 2 bases and J 0 bases; bases outside gene matches: 5. CDR3 sequence (DNA): TGTGCCAGCAGCCAAAGGCTAGCGGGGGGGAGCTCCTACGAGCAGTACTTC. Translating gives CASSQRLAGGSSYEQYF.

The genes are TRBV7-9 and TRBJ2-7, with TRBD1 identical over 8 bases. Germline CDR1 SEHNR, CDR2 FQNEAQ (reference sequence). Trimming at V came to 5 bases and at J to 0 bases, leaving 18 bases not matched to a gene. The CDR3 has 19 residues. This chain's CDR3 is CASSPTTTSDRVFSYEQYF. The CDR3, as DNA: TGTGCCAGCAGCCCCACCACAACCTCGGACAGGGTATTCTCCTACGAGCAGTACTTC.

V usage is TRBV19 and J usage is TRBJ2-6; D is possibly TRBD2 (6 bases). This CDR3 is built from 18 residues. Looked up from germline, CDR1 is LNHDA and CDR2 is SQIVND (reference sequence). Trimming took 5 bases from V and 3 from J, leaving 20 bases between them. In nucleotides, the CDR3 is TGTGCCAGTAGTGGTTCGGGTCGGGGGAACTTTGGGGCCAACGTCCTGACTTTC. Protein: CASSGSGRGNFGANVLTF.

The chain couples TRBV2 to TRBJ2-5; TRBD2 might be the D (6 bases). V was clipped by 5 bases and J by 1 base, with 14 bases between them. This CDR3 is built from 15 residues. Germline lookup yields CDR1 SNHLY and CDR2 FYNNEI. CDR3: CASSYRLGAQETQYF. In DNA, the CDR3 is TGTGCCAGCAGTTACAGACTAGGGGCCCAAGAGACCCAGTACTTC.

This clone was seen just once. This rearrangement joins TRBV6-5 to TRBJ1-5; no reliable D call. CDR1 and CDR2 (germline): MNHEY, SVGAGI. This CDR3 has 14 amino acids. V lost 7 bases and J 7 bases, leaving 17 bases between the germline ends. CDR3 loop: CASKQQFNVQPQHF. DNA for the CDR3: TGTGCCAGCAAACAACAGTTTAATGTACAGCCCCAGCATTTT.

The chain links TRBV4-2 to TRBJ2-7; TRBD2 agrees at 11 bases. This CDR3 is 19 amino acids long. The V gene's germline CDR1 is LGHNA and CDR2 YNFKEQ. V lost 0 bases to trimming and J lost 3 bases; unmatched junction nucleotides: 13. The CDR3 DNA reads TGTGCCAGCAGCCAAGAGATGGTAGGACTAGCGGGCGGTTACTACGAGCAGTACTTC. This codes for CASSQEMVGLAGGYYEQYF.